These 21 T cell receptor beta chains came from one sample sequenced in a study of CXCR3-negative and CXCR3-positive naive CD8 T cells (dated by TCRdb to about 2019). The paper as a whole reports these results and caveats: TRB CDR3s from CXCR3-positive naive cells showed higher hydrophobicity (lower Kidera factor 4), lower energy, and higher strength and volume indices than CXCR3-negative naive cells.

Their specific antigens are unknown. These reads were obtained on a NextSeq 550. The Human TCR Profiling Kit (MiLaboratory) was used to make UMI-labeled 5' RACE TRB cDNA libraries. Each CDR3 protein sequence appears as one entry after TCRdb reprocessed the reads, and no DNA is included. This sample's table lists nearly 110,000 distinct CDR3 sequences. The top ten clones comprise more than 0.3% of the sample. What was sequenced was naive CXCR3+ CD8+ T cells from blood. The cell subset or site tag for this specimen amounts to: CD45RO-CCR7+CD27+CD95- naive CD8+ T cells expressing CXCR3 (TNR3+). The receptor source for this set is a human donor in good health. Some clones in this sample may be carry-over from other donors' samples.

J is TRBJ1-1 and V is TRBV7-9. This CDR3 has 13 residues. Germline assignment: CDR1 SEHNR and CDR2 FQNEAQ (reference sequence). The chain's CDR3 is CASSFRAHTEAFF.

This chain links TRBV4-3 with TRBJ1-5; no DNA is available, so the TRBD1 call from TCRdb remains unchecked. The CDR3 extends over 14 amino acids. From germline, CDR1 is LGHNA and CDR2 YSLEER. The CDR3 loop is CASSQGQGSQPQHF.

The chain combines TRBV29-1 with TRBJ2-1. The CDR3 length is 14 residues. Germline CDR1 SQVTM, CDR2 ANQGSEA. The CDR3 protein is CSVDVRSSYNEQFF.

The rearrangement uses TRBV11-2 and TRBJ2-3; there is no DNA to check the TCRdb D call of TRBD1. CDR1 is SGHAT and CDR2 is FQNNGV in the germline V gene. The CDR3 consists of 15 residues. The CDR3 region is CASSFGTGPLDTQYF.

The rearrangement joins TRBV3-1 to TRBJ2-7. Germline V CDR1 and CDR2: LGHDT, YNNKEL (reference sequence). This CDR3 is built from 16 residues. CDR3 amino acids: CASSQDLAGPSYEQYF.

The J gene is TRBJ2-7, the V gene TRBV5-1; TCRdb names TRBD2, which stays unverified in the absence of DNA. Germline assignment: CDR1 SGHRS and CDR2 YFSETQ. There are 14 residues in the CDR3. CDR3: CASSLGLPTYEQYF.

The CDR3: CSVLGTDYGYTF. The rearrangement links TRBV29-1 to TRBJ1-2; the TRBD1 assignment by TCRdb is unverifiable without DNA. The CDR3 is made up of 12 amino acids. Germline loops: CDR1 SQVTM, CDR2 ANQGSEA.

V is TRBV3-1 and J is TRBJ1-1; TCRdb reports TRBD1, a call that lacks DNA to check it against. This CDR3 comprises 14 residues. Looked up from germline, CDR1 is LGHDT and CDR2 is YNNKEL (reference sequence). CDR3 loop: CASSQGTGVYEAFF.

The chain links TRBV6-2 or TRBV6-3 to TRBJ2-1; there is no DNA to check the TCRdb D call of TRBD1. This CDR3 region has 18 residues. Germline lookup yields CDR1 MNHEY and CDR2 SVGEGT. The CDR3 protein is CASSYSPNSGARYNEQFF.

The rearrangement links TRBV5-1 to TRBJ2-1. The CDR3 totals 12 residues. Germline loops: CDR1 SGHRS, CDR2 YFSETQ. CDR3 amino acids: CASSLDFDEQFF. Supplemented by reference TRBV5-1 and TRBJ2-1, the full variable domain reads KAGVTQTPRYLIKTRGQQVTLSCSPISGHRSVSWYQQTPGQGLQFLFEYFSETQRNKGNFPGRFSGRQFSNSRSEMNVSTLELGDSALYLCASSLDFDEQFFGPGTRLTVL.

The chain joins TRBV12-3 or TRBV12-4 to TRBJ1-5. The CDR3 loop spans 18 amino acids. CDR3 in amino acids: CASSPPRATAYSNQPQHF.

This sequence joins TRBV29-1 and TRBJ2-1; checking the TCRdb D call of TRBD2 is not possible without DNA. From germline, CDR1 is SQVTM and CDR2 ANQGSEA. The length of the CDR3 is 14 residues. The CDR3 sequence is CSVEPTSGYNEQFF.

The chain carries TRBV29-1 and TRBJ1-1; TCRdb's D gene call, TRBD1, goes unchecked for lack of DNA. This CDR3 spans 13 amino acids. The V gene's germline CDR1 is SQVTM and CDR2 ANQGSEA. The chain's CDR3 is CSGDHRGGTEAFF.

CDR3 sequence: CASSERDLNTEAFF. V usage is TRBV5-6 and J usage is TRBJ1-1. In germline, CDR1 is SGHDT, CDR2 YYEEEE. The CDR3 spans 14 residues.

The chain recombines TRBV29-1 with TRBJ2-2; there is no DNA to check the TCRdb D call of TRBD2. From germline, CDR1 is SQVTM and CDR2 ANQGSEA. This CDR3 contains 14 residues. The CDR3 spells CSVSGLEDTGELFF.

The J gene is TRBJ2-7, the V gene TRBV7-2; as DNA is missing, the TRBD1 call by TCRdb cannot be tested. CDR1 is SGHTA and CDR2 is FQGNSA in the germline V gene. CDR3 length equals 15 residues. The CDR3 loop reads CASSSSGGAAYEQYF.

The rearrangement links TRBV29-1 to TRBJ1-1; the TCRdb D gene call, TRBD1, has no DNA to confirm it. The CDR3 is 16 residues long. Germline CDR1 and CDR2: SQVTM and ANQGSEA. The CDR3 loop reads CSVEDLITGGRTEAFF.

The chain couples TRBV30 to TRBJ2-2; the D gene TCRdb calls, TRBD1, cannot be checked with no DNA. The CDR3 contains 13 residues. The germline V gene has CDR1 GTSNPN and CDR2 SVGIG (reference sequence). The CDR3 spells CAWTGSNTGELFF.

This chain links TRBV5-4 with TRBJ2-2. Germline CDR1 and CDR2: SGHNT and YYREEE (reference sequence). The CDR3 is 14 amino acids. This CDR3 reads CASSPFPNTGELFF.

This sequence joins TRBV11-3 and TRBJ1-1; lacking DNA, the TRBD1 call made by TCRdb goes unchecked. The germline gives CDR1 SGHNT, CDR2 YENEEA. The CDR3 is made up of 13 amino acids. The CDR3 protein is CASTIVGDTEAFF.

The V and J genes are TRBV9 and TRBJ2-7; TCRdb picks TRBD1, but there is no DNA to check that call. The CDR3 length is 15 residues. Germline CDR1 is SGDLS and CDR2 is YYNGEE. The CDR3 loop reads CASSVVGAPSYEQYF.